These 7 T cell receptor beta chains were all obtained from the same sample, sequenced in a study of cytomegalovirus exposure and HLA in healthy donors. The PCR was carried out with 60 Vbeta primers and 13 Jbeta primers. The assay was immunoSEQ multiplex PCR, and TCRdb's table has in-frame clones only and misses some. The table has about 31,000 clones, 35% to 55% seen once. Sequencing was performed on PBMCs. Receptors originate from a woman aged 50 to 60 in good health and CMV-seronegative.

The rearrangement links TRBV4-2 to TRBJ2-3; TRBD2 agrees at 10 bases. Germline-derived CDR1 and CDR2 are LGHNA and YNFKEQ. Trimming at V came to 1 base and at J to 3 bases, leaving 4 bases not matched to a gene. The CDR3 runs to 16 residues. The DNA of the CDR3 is TGTGCCAGCAGCCAAGGTCTAGCGGGAGCGACAGATACGCAGTATTTT. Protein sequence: CASSQGLAGATDTQYF.

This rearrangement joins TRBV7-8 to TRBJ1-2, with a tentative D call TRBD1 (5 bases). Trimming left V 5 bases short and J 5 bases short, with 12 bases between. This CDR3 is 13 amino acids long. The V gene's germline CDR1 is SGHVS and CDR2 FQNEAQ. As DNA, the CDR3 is TGTGCCAGCAGCCAACAGGATTTTTATGGCTACACCTTC. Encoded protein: CASSQQDFYGYTF.

CDR3 in DNA: TGTGCCAGCAGCTTAAGCAGGGGGGCCCACAATGAGCAGTTCTTC. It encodes CASSLSRGAHNEQFF. This rearrangement joins TRBV7-2 to TRBJ2-1; a possible D gene is TRBD1 (7 bases). CDR3 length equals 15 residues. The ends were cut back, 2 bases at V and 5 bases at J, with 13 bases in the middle. Per germline, CDR1 SGHTA and CDR2 FQGNSA. The whole variable domain, remainder taken from reference TRBV7-2 and TRBJ2-1, is GAGVSQSPSNKVTEKGKDVELRCDPISGHTALYWYRQSLGQGLEFLIYFQGNSAPDKSGLPSDRFSAERTGGSVSTLTIQRTQQEDSAVYLCASSLSRGAHNEQFFGPGTRLTVL.

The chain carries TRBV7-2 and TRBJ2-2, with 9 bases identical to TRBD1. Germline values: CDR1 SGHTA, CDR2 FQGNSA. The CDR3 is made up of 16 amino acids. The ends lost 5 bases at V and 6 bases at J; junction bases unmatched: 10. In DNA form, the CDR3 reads TGTGCCAGCAGCAAACAGGGGGCGATGTCCGCCGGGGAGCTGTTTTTT. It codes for CASSKQGAMSAGELFF.

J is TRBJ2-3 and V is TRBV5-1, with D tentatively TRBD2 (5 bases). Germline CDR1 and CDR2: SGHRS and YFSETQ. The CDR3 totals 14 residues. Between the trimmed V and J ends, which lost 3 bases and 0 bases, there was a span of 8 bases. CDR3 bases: TGCGCCAGCAGCTACGGGGAGAGCACAGATACGCAGTATTTT. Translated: CASSYGESTDTQYF.

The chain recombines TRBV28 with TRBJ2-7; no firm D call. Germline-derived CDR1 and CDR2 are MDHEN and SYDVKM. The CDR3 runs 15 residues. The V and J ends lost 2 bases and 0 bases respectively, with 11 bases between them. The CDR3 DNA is TGTGCCAGCAGTTTAGCCAGCGCTTACTCCTACGAGCAGTACTTC. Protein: CASSLASAYSYEQYF. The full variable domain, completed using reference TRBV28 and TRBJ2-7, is DVKVTQSSRYLVKRTGEKVFLECVQDMDHENMFWYRQDPGLGLRLIYFSYDVKMKEKGDIPEGYSVSREKKERFSLILESASTNQTSMYLCASSLASAYSYEQYFGPGTRLTVT.

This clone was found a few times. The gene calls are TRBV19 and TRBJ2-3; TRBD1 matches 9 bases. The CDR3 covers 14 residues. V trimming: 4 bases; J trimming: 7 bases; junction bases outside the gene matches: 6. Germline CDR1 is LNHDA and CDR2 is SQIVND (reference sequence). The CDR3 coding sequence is TGTGCCAGTAGTAAGGGACAGGGCCGGAATACGCAGTATTTT. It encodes CASSKGQGRNTQYF. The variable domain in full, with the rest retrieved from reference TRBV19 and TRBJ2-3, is DGGITQSPKYLFRKEGQNVTLSCEQNLNHDAMYWYRQDPGQGLRLIYYSQIVNDFQKGDIAEGYSVSREKKESFPLTVTSAQKNPTAFYLCASSKGQGRNTQYFGPGTRLTVL.